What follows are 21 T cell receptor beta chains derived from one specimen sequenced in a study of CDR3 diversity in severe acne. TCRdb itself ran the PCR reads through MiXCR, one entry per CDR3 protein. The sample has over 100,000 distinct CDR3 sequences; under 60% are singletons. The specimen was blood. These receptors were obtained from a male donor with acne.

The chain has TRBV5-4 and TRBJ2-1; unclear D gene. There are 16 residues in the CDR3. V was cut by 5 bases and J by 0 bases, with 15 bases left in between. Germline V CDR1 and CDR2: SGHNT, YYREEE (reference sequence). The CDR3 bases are TGTGCCAGCAGTGGGCGAATGAATAGCTCCTACAATGAGCAGTTCTTC. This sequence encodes CASSGRMNSSYNEQFF. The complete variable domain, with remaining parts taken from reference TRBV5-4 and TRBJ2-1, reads ETGVTQSPTHLIKTRGQQVTLRCSSQSGHNTVSWYQQALGQGPQFIFQYYREEENGRGNFPPRFSGLQFPNYSSELNVNALELDDSALYLCASSGRMNSSYNEQFFGPGTRLTVL.

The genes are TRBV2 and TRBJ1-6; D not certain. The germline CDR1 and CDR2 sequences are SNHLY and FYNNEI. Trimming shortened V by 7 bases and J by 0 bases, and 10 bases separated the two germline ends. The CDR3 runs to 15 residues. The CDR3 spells CASIRESSYNSPLHF. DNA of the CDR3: TGTGCCAGCATAAGGGAGAGCTCCTATAATTCACCCCTCCACTTT.

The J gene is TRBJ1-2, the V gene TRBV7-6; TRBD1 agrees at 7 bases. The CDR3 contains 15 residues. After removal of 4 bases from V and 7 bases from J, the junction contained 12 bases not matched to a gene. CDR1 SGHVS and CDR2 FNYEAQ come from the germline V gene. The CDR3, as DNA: TGTGCCAGCAGCTCAGAACCGACAGGGCTGGCTGGCTACACCTTC. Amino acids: CASSSEPTGLAGYTF.

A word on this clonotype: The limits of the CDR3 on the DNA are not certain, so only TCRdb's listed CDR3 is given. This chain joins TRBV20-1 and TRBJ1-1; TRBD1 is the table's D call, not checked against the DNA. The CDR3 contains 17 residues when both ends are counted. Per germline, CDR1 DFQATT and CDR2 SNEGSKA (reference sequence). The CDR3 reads CSAKYEQYFGPGTEAFF.

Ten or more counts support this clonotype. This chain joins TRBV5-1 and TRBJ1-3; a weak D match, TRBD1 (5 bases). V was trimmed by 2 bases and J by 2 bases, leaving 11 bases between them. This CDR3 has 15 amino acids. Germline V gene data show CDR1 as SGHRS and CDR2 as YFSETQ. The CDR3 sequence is CASSFSSGAGNTIYF. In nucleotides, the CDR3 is TGCGCCAGCAGCTTCTCATCGGGGGCTGGAAACACCATATATTTT.

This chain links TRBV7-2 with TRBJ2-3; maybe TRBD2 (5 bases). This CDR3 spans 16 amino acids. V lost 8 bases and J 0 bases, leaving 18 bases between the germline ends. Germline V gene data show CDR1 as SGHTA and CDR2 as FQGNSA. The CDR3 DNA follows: TGTGCCAGCGGCATACGTGGTGGCGGGAGCACAGATACGCAGTATTTT. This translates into CASGIRGGGSTDTQYF.

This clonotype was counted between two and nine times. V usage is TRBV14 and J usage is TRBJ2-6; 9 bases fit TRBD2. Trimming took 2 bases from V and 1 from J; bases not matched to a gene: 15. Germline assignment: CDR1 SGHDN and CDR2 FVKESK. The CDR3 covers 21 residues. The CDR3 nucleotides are TGTGCCAGCAGCCAAACTGTCCCGGGACTAGCTAAATGGTCTGGGGCCAACGTCCTGACTTTC. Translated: CASSQTVPGLAKWSGANVLTF.

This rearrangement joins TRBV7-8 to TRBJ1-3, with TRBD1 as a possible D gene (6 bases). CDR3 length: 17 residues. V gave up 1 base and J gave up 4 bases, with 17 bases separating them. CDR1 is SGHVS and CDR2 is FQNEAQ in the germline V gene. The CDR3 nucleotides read TGTGCCAGCAGCTTAGTCCTCCCAGGGGCGCGCGGAAACACCATATATTTT. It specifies CASSLVLPGARGNTIYF.

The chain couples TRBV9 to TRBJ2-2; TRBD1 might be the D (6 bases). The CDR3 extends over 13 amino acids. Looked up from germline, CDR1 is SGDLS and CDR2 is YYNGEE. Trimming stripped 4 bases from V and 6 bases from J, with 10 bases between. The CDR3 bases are TGTGCCAGCAGCAGAGGGGGAGCCGGGGAGCTGTTTTTT. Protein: CASSRGGAGELFF.

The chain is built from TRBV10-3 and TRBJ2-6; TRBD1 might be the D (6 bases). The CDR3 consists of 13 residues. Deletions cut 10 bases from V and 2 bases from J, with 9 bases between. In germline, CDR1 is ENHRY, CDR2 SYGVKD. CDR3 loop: CASRGTGANVLTF. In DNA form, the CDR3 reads TGTGCCAGCAGGGGCACTGGGGCCAACGTCCTGACTTTC.

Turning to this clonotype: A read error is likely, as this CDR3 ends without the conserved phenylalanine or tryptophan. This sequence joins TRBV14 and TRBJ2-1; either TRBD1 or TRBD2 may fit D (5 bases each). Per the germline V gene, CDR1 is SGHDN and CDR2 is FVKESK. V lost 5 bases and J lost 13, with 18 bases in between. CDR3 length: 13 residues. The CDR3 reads CASSGTGAPRQFS. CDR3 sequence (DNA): TGTGCCAGCAGCGGAACCGGGGCTCCCCGTCAGTTCTCC.

The CDR3 protein is CASSTGLALGTGELFF. The CDR3 DNA is TGTGCCAGCAGCACCGGACTAGCCCTGGGCACCGGGGAGCTGTTTTTT. The chain recombines TRBV7-6 with TRBJ2-2, with 8 bases that match TRBD2. Germline loops: CDR1 SGHVS, CDR2 FNYEAQ. V was pared by 5 bases and J by 4 bases, with 9 bases of the junction left unmatched. The CDR3 is 16 amino acids.

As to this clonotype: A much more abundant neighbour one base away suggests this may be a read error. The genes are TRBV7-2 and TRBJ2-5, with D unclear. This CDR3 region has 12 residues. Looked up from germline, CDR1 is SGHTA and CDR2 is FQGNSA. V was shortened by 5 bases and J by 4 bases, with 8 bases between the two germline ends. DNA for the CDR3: TGTGCCAGCAGCCTGGGGATAGAGACCCAGTACTTC. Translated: CASSLGIETQYF. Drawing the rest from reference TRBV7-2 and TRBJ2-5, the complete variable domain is GAGVSQSPSNKVTEKGKDVELRCDPISGHTALYWYRQSLGQGLEFLIYFQGNSAPDKSGLPSDRFSAERTGGSVSTLTIQRTQQEDSAVYLCASSLGIETQYFGPGTRLLVL.

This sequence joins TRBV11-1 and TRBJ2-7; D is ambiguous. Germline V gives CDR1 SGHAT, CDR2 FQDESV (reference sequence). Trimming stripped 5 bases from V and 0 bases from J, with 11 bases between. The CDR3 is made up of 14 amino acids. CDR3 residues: CASSPVSHSYEQYF. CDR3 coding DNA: TGTGCCAGCAGCCCCGTGTCGCACTCCTACGAGCAGTACTTC.

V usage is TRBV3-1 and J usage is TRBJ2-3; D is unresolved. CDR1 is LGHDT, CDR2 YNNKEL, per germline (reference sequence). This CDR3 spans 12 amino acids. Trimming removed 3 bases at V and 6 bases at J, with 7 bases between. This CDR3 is CASSHSVDTQYF. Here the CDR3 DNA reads TGTGCCAGCAGCCACTCTGTGGATACGCAGTATTTT.

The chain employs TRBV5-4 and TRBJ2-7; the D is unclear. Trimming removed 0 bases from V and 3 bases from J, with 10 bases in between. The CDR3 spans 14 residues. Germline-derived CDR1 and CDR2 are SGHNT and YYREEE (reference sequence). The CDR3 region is CASSLAGSYYEQYF. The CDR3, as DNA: TGTGCCAGCAGCTTGGCTGGCTCTTACTACGAGCAGTACTTC.

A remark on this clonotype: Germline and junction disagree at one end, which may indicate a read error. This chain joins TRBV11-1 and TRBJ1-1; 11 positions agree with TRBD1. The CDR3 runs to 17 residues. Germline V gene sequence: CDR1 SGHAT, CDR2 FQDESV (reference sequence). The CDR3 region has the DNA TGCGCCAGCAGCTTTGCCGGGACAGGGGGACGGGGGACTGAAGCTTTCTTT. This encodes CASSFAGTGGRGTEAFF.

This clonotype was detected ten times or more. The CDR3 sequence: CASSAGRNYEQYV. DNA of the CDR3: TGTGCCAGCAGCGCCGGACGGAACTACGAGCAGTACGTC. The chain links TRBV9 to TRBJ2-7; D call uncertain. V lost 3 bases to trimming and J lost 3 bases, with 10 bases between them. This CDR3 contains 13 residues. The V gene's germline CDR1 is SGDLS and CDR2 YYNGEE.

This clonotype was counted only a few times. CDR3 sequence (DNA): TGTGCCAGCAGTTCGCCTCCGGGACAGGGGACCTATTTCGGGTACGAGCAGTACTTC. It codes for CASSSPPGQGTYFGYEQYF. The chain uses TRBV7-3 and TRBJ2-7; 10 bases align to TRBD1. With 6 bases clipped from V and 4 bases from J, the junction kept 21 bases outside the gene matches. CDR1 and CDR2 from the germline V gene are SGHTA and FQGTGA. This CDR3 has 19 amino acids.

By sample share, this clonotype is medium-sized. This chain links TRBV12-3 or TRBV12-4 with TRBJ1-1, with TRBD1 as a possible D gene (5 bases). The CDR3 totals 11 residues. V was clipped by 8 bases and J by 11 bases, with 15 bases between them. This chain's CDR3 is CASGQGAWAFF. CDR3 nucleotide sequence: TGTGCCAGCGGGCAGGGCGCGTGGGCTTTCTTT.

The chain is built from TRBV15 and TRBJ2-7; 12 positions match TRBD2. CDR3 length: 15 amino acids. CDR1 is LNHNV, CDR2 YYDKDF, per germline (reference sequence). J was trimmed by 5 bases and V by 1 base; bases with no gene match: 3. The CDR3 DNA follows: TGTGCCACCAGCAGAGGCCTAGCGGGAGGGAACGAGCAGTACTTC. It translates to CATSRGLAGGNEQYF.